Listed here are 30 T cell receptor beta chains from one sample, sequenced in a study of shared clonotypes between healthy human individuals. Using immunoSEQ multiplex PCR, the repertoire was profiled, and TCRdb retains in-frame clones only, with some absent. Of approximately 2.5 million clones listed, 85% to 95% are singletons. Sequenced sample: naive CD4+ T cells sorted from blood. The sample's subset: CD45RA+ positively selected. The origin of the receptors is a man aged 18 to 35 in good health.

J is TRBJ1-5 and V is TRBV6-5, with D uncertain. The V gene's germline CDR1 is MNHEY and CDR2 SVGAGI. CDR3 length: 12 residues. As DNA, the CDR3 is TGTGTCACTTGGACTCGCAATCAGCCCCAGCATTTT. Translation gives CVTWTRNQPQHF.

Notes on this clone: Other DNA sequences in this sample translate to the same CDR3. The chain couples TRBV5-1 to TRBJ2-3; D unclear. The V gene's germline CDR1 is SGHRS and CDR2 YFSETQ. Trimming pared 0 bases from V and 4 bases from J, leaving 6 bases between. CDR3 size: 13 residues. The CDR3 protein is CASSLGSPDTQYF. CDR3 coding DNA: TGCGCCAGCAGCTTGGGTAGCCCAGATACGCAGTATTTT.

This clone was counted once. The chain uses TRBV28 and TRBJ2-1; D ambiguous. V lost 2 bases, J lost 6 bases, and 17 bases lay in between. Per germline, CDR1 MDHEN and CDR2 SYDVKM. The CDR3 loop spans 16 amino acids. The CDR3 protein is CASSLQALGLSNEQFF. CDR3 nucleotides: TGTGCCAGCAGTTTACAGGCGCTAGGGTTAAGCAATGAGCAGTTCTTC.

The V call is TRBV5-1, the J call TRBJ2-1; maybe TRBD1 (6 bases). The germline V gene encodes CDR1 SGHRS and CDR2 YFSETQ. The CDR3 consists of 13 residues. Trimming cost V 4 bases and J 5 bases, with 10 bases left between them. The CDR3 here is CASSRDNNNEQFF. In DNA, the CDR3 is TGCGCCAGCAGCCGGGACAACAACAATGAGCAGTTCTTC.

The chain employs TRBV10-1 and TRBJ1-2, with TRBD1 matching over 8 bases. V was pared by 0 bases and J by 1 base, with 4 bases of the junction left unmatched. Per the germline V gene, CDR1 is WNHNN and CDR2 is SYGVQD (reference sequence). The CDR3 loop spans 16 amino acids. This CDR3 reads CASSESRTGFNYGYTF. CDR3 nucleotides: TGCGCCAGCAGTGAGTCGAGGACAGGGTTTAACTATGGCTACACCTTC.

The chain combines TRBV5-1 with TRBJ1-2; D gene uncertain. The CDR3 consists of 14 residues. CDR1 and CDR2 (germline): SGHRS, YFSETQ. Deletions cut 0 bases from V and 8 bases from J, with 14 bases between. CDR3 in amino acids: CASSLDSSLDGYTF. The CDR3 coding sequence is TGCGCCAGCAGCTTGGACTCGTCTCTGGACGGCTACACCTTC.

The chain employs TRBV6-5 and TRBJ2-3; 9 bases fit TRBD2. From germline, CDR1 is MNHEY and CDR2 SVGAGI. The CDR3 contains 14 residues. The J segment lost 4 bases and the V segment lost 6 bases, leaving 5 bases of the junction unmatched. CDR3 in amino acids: CASSRAGGSDTQYF. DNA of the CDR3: TGTGCCAGCAGCCGAGCGGGGGGCTCAGATACGCAGTATTTT.

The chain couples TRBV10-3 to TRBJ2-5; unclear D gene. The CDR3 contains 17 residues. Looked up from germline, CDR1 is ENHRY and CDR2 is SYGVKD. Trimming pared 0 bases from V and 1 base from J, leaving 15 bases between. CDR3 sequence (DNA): TGTGCCATCAGTGAGTCGTCGTGGATCGAGGCCCAAGAGACCCAGTACTTC. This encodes CAISESSWIEAQETQYF.

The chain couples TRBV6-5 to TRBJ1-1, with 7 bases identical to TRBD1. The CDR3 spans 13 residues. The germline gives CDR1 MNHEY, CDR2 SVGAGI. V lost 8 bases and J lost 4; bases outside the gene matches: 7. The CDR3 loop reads CASVGGLRTEAFF. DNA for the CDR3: TGTGCCAGCGTAGGGGGCTTGCGCACTGAAGCTTTCTTT.

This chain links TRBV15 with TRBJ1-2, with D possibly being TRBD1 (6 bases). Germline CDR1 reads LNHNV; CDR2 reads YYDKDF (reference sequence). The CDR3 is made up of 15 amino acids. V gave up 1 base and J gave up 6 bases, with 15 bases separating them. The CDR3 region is CATSRVSGAIDGYTF. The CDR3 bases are TGTGCCACCAGCAGAGTTTCGGGGGCGATAGATGGCTACACCTTC.

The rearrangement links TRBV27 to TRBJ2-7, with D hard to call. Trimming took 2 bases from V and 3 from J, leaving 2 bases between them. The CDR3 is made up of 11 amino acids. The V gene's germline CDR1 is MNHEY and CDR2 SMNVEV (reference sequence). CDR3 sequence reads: CASSLHYEQYF. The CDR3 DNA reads TGTGCCAGCAGTTTACACTACGAGCAGTACTTC.

In DNA, the CDR3 is TGTGCCATCCTAGGGGCTATGGGGAATGAGCAGTTCTTC. It translates to CAILGAMGNEQFF. J is TRBJ2-1 and V is TRBV10-3, with D maybe TRBD1 (5 bases). The CDR3 runs 13 residues. The germline CDR1 and CDR2 sequences are ENHRY and SYGVKD. The V and J ends lost 8 bases and 7 bases respectively, with 15 bases between them.

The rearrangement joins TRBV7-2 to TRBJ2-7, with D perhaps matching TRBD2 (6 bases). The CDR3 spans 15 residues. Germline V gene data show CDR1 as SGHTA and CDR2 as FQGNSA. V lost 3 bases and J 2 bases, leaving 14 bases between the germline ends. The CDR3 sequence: CASSFPGTGTYEQYF. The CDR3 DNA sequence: TGTGCCAGCAGCTTCCCCGGGACTGGCACCTACGAGCAGTACTTC.

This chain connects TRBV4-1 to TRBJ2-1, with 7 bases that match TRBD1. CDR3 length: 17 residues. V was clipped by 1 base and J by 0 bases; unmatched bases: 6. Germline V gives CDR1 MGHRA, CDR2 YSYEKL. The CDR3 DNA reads TGCGCCAGCAGCCAAGGACAGGGCCCTAGCTCCTACAATGAGCAGTTCTTC. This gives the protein CASSQGQGPSSYNEQFF.

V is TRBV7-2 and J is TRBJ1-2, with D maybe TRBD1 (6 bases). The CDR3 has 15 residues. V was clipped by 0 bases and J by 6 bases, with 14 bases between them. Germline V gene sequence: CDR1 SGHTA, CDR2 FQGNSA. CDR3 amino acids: CASSLARQASNGYTF. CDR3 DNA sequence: TGTGCCAGCAGCTTAGCGCGACAGGCCTCGAATGGCTACACCTTC.

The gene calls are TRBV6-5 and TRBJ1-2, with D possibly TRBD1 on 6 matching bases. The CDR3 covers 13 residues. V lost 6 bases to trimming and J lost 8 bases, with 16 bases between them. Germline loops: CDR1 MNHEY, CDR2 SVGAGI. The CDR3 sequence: CASRYPGAEGYTF. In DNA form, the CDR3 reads TGTGCCAGCAGATACCCAGGGGCCGAGGGCTACACCTTC.

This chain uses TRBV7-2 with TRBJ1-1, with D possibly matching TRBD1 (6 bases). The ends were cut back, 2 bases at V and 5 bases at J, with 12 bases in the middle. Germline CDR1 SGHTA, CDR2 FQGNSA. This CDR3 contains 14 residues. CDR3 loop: CASSLSYRVTEAFF. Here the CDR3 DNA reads TGTGCCAGCAGCTTATCATACAGGGTGACTGAAGCTTTCTTT. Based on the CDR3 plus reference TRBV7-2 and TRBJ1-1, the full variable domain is GAGVSQSPSNKVTEKGKDVELRCDPISGHTALYWYRQSLGQGLEFLIYFQGNSAPDKSGLPSDRFSAERTGGSVSTLTIQRTQQEDSAVYLCASSLSYRVTEAFFGQGTRLTVV.

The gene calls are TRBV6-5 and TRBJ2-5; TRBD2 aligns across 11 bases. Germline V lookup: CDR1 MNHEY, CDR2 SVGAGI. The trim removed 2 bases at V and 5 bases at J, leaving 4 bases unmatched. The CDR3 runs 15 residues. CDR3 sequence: CASSYGASGRETQYF. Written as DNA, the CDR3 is TGTGCCAGCAGTTACGGTGCTAGCGGGAGGGAGACCCAGTACTTC.

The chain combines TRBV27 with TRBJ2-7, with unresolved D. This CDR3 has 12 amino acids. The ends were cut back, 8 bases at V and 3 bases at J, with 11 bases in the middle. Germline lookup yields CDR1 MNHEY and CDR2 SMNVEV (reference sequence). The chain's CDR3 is CASWDLVYEQYF. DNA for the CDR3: TGTGCCAGCTGGGATCTTGTCTACGAGCAGTACTTC.

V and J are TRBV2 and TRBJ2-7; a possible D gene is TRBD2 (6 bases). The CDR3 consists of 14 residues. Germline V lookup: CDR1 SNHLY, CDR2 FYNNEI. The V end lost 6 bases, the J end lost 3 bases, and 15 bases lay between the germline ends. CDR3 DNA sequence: TGTGCCAGCAGGGGCCTAGCGACCATCTACGAGCAGTACTTC. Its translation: CASRGLATIYEQYF. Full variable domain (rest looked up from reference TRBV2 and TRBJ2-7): EPEVTQTPSHQVTQMGQEVILRCVPISNHLYFYWYRQILGQKVEFLVSFYNNEISEKSEIFDDQFSVERPDGSNFTLKIRSTKLEDSAMYFCASRGLATIYEQYFGPGTRLTVT.

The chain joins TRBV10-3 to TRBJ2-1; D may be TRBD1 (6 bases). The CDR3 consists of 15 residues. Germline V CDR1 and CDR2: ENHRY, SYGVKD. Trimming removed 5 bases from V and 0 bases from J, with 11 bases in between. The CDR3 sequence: CAISSKQGSYNEQFF. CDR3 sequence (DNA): TGTGCCATCAGTTCCAAACAGGGCTCCTACAATGAGCAGTTCTTC.

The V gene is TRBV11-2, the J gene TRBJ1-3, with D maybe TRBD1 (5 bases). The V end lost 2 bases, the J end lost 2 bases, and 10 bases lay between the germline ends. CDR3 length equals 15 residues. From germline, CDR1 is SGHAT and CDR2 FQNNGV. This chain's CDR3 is CASSLQGRAGNTIYF. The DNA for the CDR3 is TGTGCCAGCAGCTTACAGGGCAGGGCTGGAAACACCATATATTTT.

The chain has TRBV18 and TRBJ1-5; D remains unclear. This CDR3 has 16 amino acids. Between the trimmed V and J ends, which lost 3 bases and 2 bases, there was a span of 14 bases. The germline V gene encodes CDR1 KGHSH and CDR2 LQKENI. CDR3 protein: CASSPGLQDGNQPQHF. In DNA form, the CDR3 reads TGTGCCAGCTCACCGGGATTGCAGGACGGCAATCAGCCCCAGCATTTT.

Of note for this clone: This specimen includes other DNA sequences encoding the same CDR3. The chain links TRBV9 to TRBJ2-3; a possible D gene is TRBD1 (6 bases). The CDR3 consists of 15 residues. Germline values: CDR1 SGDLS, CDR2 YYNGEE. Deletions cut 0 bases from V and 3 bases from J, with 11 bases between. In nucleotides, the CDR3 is TGTGCCAGCAGCGTAGAGGGGGTGGGGACAGATACGCAGTATTTT. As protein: CASSVEGVGTDTQYF.

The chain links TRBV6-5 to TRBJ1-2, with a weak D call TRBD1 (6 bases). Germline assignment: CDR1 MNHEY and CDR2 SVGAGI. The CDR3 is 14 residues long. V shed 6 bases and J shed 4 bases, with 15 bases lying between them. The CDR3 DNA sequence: TGTGCCAGCAGGCCGGGGCAGGGGAGCTATGGCTACACCTTC. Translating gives CASRPGQGSYGYTF.

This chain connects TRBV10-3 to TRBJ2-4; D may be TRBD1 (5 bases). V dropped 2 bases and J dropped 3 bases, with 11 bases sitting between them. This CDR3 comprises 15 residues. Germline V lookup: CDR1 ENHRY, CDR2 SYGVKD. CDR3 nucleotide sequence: TGTGCCATCAGTGAGGCTACAGGATTCAAAAACATTCAGTACTTC. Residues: CAISEATGFKNIQYF.

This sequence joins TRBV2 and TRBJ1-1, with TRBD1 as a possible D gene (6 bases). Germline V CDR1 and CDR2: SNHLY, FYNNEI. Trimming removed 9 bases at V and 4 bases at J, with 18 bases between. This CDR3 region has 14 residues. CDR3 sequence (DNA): TGTGCCAGTGGCCAGGTCGGGGGCGGCACTGAAGCTTTCTTT. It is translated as CASGQVGGGTEAFF. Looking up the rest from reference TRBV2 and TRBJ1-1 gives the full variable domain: EPEVTQTPSHQVTQMGQEVILRCVPISNHLYFYWYRQILGQKVEFLVSFYNNEISEKSEIFDDQFSVERPDGSNFTLKIRSTKLEDSAMYFCASGQVGGGTEAFFGQGTRLTVV.

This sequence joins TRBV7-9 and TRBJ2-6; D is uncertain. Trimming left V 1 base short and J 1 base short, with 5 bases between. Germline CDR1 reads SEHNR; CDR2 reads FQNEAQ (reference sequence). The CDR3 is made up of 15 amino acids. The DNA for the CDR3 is TGTGCCAGCAGCTTAGGTTATTCTGGGGCCAACGTCCTGACTTTC. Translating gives CASSLGYSGANVLTF.

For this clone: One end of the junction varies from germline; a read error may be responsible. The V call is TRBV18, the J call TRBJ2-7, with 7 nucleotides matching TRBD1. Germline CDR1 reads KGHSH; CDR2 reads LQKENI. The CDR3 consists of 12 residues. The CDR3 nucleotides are TGTGCCAGCTCACAGACCGGAGAGACAGGGTTCTTC. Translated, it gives CASSQTGETGFF. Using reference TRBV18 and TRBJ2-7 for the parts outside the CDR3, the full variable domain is NAGVMQNPRHLVRRRGQEARLRCSPMKGHSHVYWYRQLPEEGLKFMVYLQKENIIDESGMPKERFSAEFPKEGPSILRIQQVVRGDSAAYFCASSQTGETGFFGPGTRLTVT.

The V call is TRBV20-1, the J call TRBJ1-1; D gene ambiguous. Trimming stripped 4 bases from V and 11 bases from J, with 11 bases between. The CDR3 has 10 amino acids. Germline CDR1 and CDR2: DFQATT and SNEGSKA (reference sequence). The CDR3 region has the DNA TGCAGTGCTATTGGAAGCGGGGCTTTCTTT. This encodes CSAIGSGAFF.